This entry lists 19 T cell receptor beta chains sequenced from one sample in a study of Ad26.COV2.S vaccination and SARS-CoV-2 variants. Assay: immunoSEQ multiplex PCR; the TCRdb copy retains only in-frame clones and omits some. The sample holds almost 400,000 clones, approximately 91% seen once. The treatment denotes: some 19 received Ad26.COV2.S at low or high dose, single or two shots; about 5 received placebo; per-sample allocation not given. Sampling took place 63 days after the first vaccine or placebo injection. Source: peripheral blood, taken in a trial of Ad26.COV2.S vaccine versus placebo. The origin of the receptors is a person aged 18 to 59 who received the Ad26.COV2.S COVID-19 vaccine or a placebo.

The J gene is TRBJ2-7, the V gene TRBV11-3; TRBD2 agrees at 7 bases. The junction had 4 bases not matched to a gene; V was cut back by 1 base and J by 1 base. CDR1 and CDR2 (germline): SGHNT, YENEEA. The CDR3 extends over 15 amino acids. The CDR3 bases are TGTGCCAGCAGCTTAGCAGCGGGACTTTCCTACGAGCAGTACTTC. It encodes CASSLAAGLSYEQYF.

This chain connects TRBV3-1 (or the pseudogene TRBV3-2) to TRBJ2-2, with D tentatively TRBD2 (6 bases). This CDR3 is built from 19 residues. Trimming removed 0 bases from V and 3 bases from J, with 20 bases in between. CDR1 and CDR2 from the germline V gene are LGHDT and YNNKEL (reference sequence). This CDR3 reads CASSQDRARFGLYTGELFF. CDR3 in DNA: TGTGCCAGCAGCCAAGATCGGGCCAGATTCGGACTATACACCGGGGAGCTGTTTTTT.

The V and J genes are TRBV7-8 and TRBJ2-7; a possible D gene is TRBD2 (6 bases). The CDR3 consists of 17 residues. The V gene lost 1 base and the J gene lost 6 bases, with 22 bases spanning the gap. CDR1 is SGHVS, CDR2 FQNEAQ, per germline. CDR3 protein: CASSLDFGVRRRGEQYF. CDR3 bases: TGTGCCAGCAGCTTAGACTTTGGGGTACGGAGGCGGGGCGAGCAGTACTTC.

Remarks on this clone: At the DNA level, this CDR3 is encoded by other sequences in the same sample as well. The chain links TRBV9 to TRBJ2-2; unclear D gene. Per germline, CDR1 SGDLS and CDR2 YYNGEE. Trimming left V 0 bases short and J 2 bases short, with 2 bases between. The CDR3 totals 13 residues. The chain's CDR3 is CASSVENTGELFF. Written as DNA, the CDR3 is TGTGCCAGCAGCGTAGAAAACACCGGGGAGCTGTTTTTT.

This clone occurred once. The rearrangement joins TRBV30 to TRBJ1-2, with 12 positions matching TRBD1. The CDR3 extends over 17 amino acids. J was trimmed by 0 bases and V by 4 bases; bases with no gene match: 9. Germline CDR1 and CDR2: GTSNPN and SVGIG (reference sequence). CDR3 protein: CAWTSGTGGEANYGYTF. CDR3 in DNA: TGTGCCTGGACATCCGGGACAGGGGGCGAAGCTAACTATGGCTACACCTTC.

The V call is TRBV5-4, the J call TRBJ2-3; TRBD2 agrees at 8 bases. The CDR3 has 14 amino acids. J gave up 8 bases and V 3 bases, and 8 bases lay outside the gene matches. Germline CDR1 and CDR2: SGHNT and YYREEE (reference sequence). CDR3 in amino acids: CASSSSGRIGTQYF. CDR3 DNA sequence: TGTGCCAGCAGCTCCAGCGGGAGAATTGGTACGCAGTATTTT.

The V gene is TRBV19, the J gene TRBJ2-5, with 7 bases fitting TRBD1. In germline, CDR1 is LNHDA, CDR2 SQIVND (reference sequence). This CDR3 is 14 amino acids long. With V trimmed by 5 bases and J by 3 bases, 6 bases remained unmatched. The CDR3 DNA reads TGTGCCAGTAGTTCCCCCGGGACAGAAGAGACCCAGTACTTC. It yields the protein CASSSPGTEETQYF.

The rearrangement links TRBV28 to TRBJ2-1, with D tentatively TRBD2 (5 bases). The CDR3 runs to 17 residues. The V end was cut by 8 bases, the J end by 9 bases, with 29 bases between. CDR1 is MDHEN, CDR2 SYDVKM, per germline. In DNA, the CDR3 is TGTGCCAGCTTCCCTCGGATCCTTCTAGTCCGCCGGGGTGAGCAGTTCTTC. It encodes CASFPRILLVRRGEQFF.

The V gene is TRBV19, the J gene TRBJ2-2; TRBD2 is a possible D gene (6 bases). The CDR3 runs 17 residues. The V end was cut by 2 bases, the J end by 4 bases, with 17 bases between. CDR1 is LNHDA and CDR2 is SQIVND in the germline V gene (reference sequence). CDR3 protein: CASSISLSSVATGELFF. DNA of the CDR3: TGTGCCAGTAGTATAAGTCTTTCTAGCGTGGCCACCGGGGAGCTGTTTTTT.

This chain joins TRBV6-6 and TRBJ2-3; D gene unclear. Germline-derived CDR1 and CDR2 are MNHNY and SVGAGI (reference sequence). This CDR3 is built from 14 residues. The ends were cut back, 2 bases at V and 2 bases at J, with 8 bases in the middle. DNA for the CDR3: TGTGCCAGCAGTTACCTCAGAAACACAGATACGCAGTATTTT. It encodes CASSYLRNTDTQYF.

The chain uses TRBV21-1 and TRBJ1-5; the table's D call, TRBD1, was not checked against the DNA. TRBV21-1 is a pseudogene segment. The CDR3 is made up of 17 amino acids. CDR3 in amino acids: CASWGTGRLNSNQPQHF. DNA of the CDR3: TGTGCCAGCTGGGGGACAGGGCGACTCAATAGCAATCAGCCCCAGCATTTT.

This clone occurred a few times. V usage is TRBV6-5 and J usage is TRBJ1-2; D uncertain. The CDR3 is made up of 14 amino acids. Looked up from germline, CDR1 is MNHEY and CDR2 is SVGAGI. V was clipped by 5 bases and J by 4 bases, with 14 bases between them. The CDR3 DNA follows: TGTGCCAGCAGTACTCAGGACGGGTTCTATGGCTACACCTTC. Amino acids: CASSTQDGFYGYTF.

This chain connects TRBV28 to TRBJ2-5, with a weak D call TRBD2 (7 bases). The germline V gene has CDR1 MDHEN and CDR2 SYDVKM. The CDR3 covers 13 residues. Trimming removed 4 bases at V and 7 bases at J, with 13 bases between. CDR3 DNA sequence: TGTGCCAGCAGTTCTAGCGGAGGGGGGACCCAGTACTTC. Its translation is CASSSSGGGTQYF.

The chain carries TRBV28 and TRBJ2-3; D is perhaps TRBD2 (6 bases). The CDR3 is 13 residues long. Deletions cut 7 bases from V and 1 base from J, with 9 bases between. Germline V gives CDR1 MDHEN, CDR2 SYDVKM. Written as DNA, the CDR3 is TGTGCCAGCATCCCTAGCGGCACAGATACGCAGTATTTT. This codes for CASIPSGTDTQYF.

Turning to this clone: Other DNA sequences of this sample code for an identical CDR3. The rearrangement uses TRBV5-4 and TRBJ2-7, with TRBD1 matching 7 bases. Germline lookup yields CDR1 SGHNT and CDR2 YYREEE (reference sequence). Germline trimming cut 5 bases from V and 3 bases from J; bases unmatched to any gene: 2. The CDR3 is made up of 12 amino acids. CDR3 nucleotides: TGTGCCAGCAGTCGGGACAGCTACGAGCAGTACTTC. Translation gives CASSRDSYEQYF.

V gene TRBV19 combines with J gene TRBJ2-3, with TRBD2 as a possible D gene (6 bases). Germline values: CDR1 LNHDA, CDR2 SQIVND (reference sequence). There are 13 residues in the CDR3. Deletions cut 11 bases from V and 4 bases from J, with 16 bases between. The CDR3 nucleotides read TGTGCCGTAGCTCCGGGAGTCCCAGATACGCAGTATTTT. It yields the protein CAVAPGVPDTQYF.

V gene TRBV5-1 combines with J gene TRBJ2-1, with 11 bases that match TRBD2. Germline V gene lookup returns CDR1 SGHRS and CDR2 YFSETQ. The CDR3 runs 16 residues. The V segment lost 0 bases and the J segment 8 bases; nucleotides outside the gene matches: 7. The CDR3 DNA is TGCGCCAGCAGCTTGGTACTAGCGGGAGATGTCCATGAGCAGTTCTTC. Its translation is CASSLVLAGDVHEQFF. Supplemented by reference TRBV5-1 and TRBJ2-1, the full variable domain reads KAGVTQTPRYLIKTRGQQVTLSCSPISGHRSVSWYQQTPGQGLQFLFEYFSETQRNKGNFPGRFSGRQFSNSRSEMNVSTLELGDSALYLCASSLVLAGDVHEQFFGPGTRLTVL.

The CDR3 DNA sequence: TGTGCCACCGGACGGGCGGTAGATACGCAGTATTTT. It is translated as CATGRAVDTQYF. V and J are TRBV28 and TRBJ2-3; D is unclear. Germline assignment: CDR1 MDHEN and CDR2 SYDVKM. CDR3 length: 12 residues. V lost 10 bases, J lost 5 bases, and 13 bases lay in between.

Only one count was recorded for this clone. The chain has TRBV4-1 and TRBJ2-5; 7 bases are shared with TRBD2. The V segment lost 0 bases and the J segment 6 bases; nucleotides outside the gene matches: 13. CDR3 length equals 17 residues. The germline gives CDR1 MGHRA, CDR2 YSYEKL. The CDR3 nucleotides read TGCGCCAGCAGCCAAGATTGGAGGGCGGGGGATGAGCAGACCCAGTACTTC. Protein: CASSQDWRAGDEQTQYF.